This is a list of T cell receptor beta chains from one sample in a study of lymphopenia after photon versus proton radiotherapy. The assay was immunoSEQ multiplex PCR, and TCRdb's table has in-frame clones only and misses some. The table records 70,000 to 95,000 clones, around four fifths of them present only once. The sample was peripheral blood, taken from a patient treated with proton-based radiotherapy. Source of these receptors: a man in his sixties with pancreatic cancer. Each CDR3 is given without its conserved first and last residue.

cdr3_aa j_call v_call
ASSSQRGAGKNTGELF TRBJ2-2 TRBV5-1
ASTAHGGLYEQY TRBJ2-7 TRBV28
ASSYEGGNTGELF TRBJ2-2 TRBV6-5
ASSLSGQGQPQH TRBJ1-5 TRBV7-8
ASSQINVLVSDEQF TRBJ2-1 TRBV4-1
AWSSSGRFRETQY TRBJ2-5 TRBV30
ASSPLAGYNEQF TRBJ2-1 TRBV18
ASVRAYEQY TRBJ2-7 TRBV28
ASSLYGLVELESYEQY TRBJ2-7 TRBV28
ASSGYGYGYT TRBJ1-2 TRBV2